The next 3 T cell receptor beta chains were all read from a single sample in a study of blood T cell repertoires in COVID-19. The protocol was immunoSEQ multiplex PCR, while the TCRdb copy is restricted to in-frame clones and leaves out a portion. The table has under 70,000 clones, just under 90% seen once. The sequenced sample was peripheral blood. The source of these receptors is a man aged 45-65 years with acute or convalescent COVID-19.

This sequence joins TRBV6-2 or TRBV6-3 and TRBJ1-1; unclear D gene. The germline V gene has CDR1 MNHEY and CDR2 SVGEGT. The CDR3 contains 13 residues. V was shortened by 0 bases and J by 6 bases, with 8 bases between the two germline ends. The CDR3 spells CASSYSAIAEAFF. In DNA, the CDR3 is TGTGCCAGCAGTTACTCGGCAATTGCTGAAGCTTTCTTT.

This sequence joins TRBV6-5 and TRBJ1-6; 7 bases line up with TRBD1. CDR3 length equals 16 residues. Germline-derived CDR1 and CDR2 are MNHEY and SVGAGI. V lost 4 bases to trimming and J lost 8 bases; unmatched junction nucleotides: 11. As DNA, the CDR3 is TGTGCCAGCAGTTCCCTTCCGGACAGGCCCCATTCACCCCTCCACTTT. Translation: CASSSLPDRPHSPLHF.

This chain links TRBV11-2 with TRBJ2-7, with 9 bases that match TRBD1. The germline CDR1 and CDR2 sequences are SGHAT and FQNNGV. The CDR3 runs 13 residues. The V segment lost 8 bases and the J segment 0 bases; nucleotides outside the gene matches: 2. CDR3: CASGTGTSYEQYF. The DNA of the CDR3 is TGTGCCAGCGGGACAGGGACCTCCTACGAGCAGTACTTC.